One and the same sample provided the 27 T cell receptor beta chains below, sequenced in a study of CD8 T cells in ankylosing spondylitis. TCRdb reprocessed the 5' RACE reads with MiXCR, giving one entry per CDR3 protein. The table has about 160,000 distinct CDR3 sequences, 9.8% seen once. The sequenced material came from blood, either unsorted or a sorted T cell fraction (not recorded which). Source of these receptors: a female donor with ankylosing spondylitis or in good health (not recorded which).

CDR3 in DNA: TGTGCCACCAGCAGGGGCCTAGGAGATACGCAGTATTTT. This gives the protein CATSRGLGDTQYF. The V call is TRBV15, the J call TRBJ2-3; D gene uncertain. This CDR3 has 13 residues. Between the trimmed V and J ends, which lost 3 bases and 5 bases, there was a span of 9 bases. The germline gives CDR1 LNHNV, CDR2 YYDKDF (reference sequence).

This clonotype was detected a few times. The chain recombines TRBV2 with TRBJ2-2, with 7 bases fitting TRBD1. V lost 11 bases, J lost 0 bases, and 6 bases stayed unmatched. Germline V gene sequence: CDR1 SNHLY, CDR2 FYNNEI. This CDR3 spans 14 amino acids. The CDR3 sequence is CAGAGTANTGELFF. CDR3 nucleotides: TGTGCCGGGGCCGGGACAGCGAACACCGGGGAGCTGTTTTTT.

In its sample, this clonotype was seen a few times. CDR3 bases: TGTGCCAGCAGCTTCGAGGGAGGGTGGGCGGATACGCAGTATTTT. Amino acids: CASSFEGGWADTQYF. The chain carries TRBV7-2 and TRBJ2-3, with TRBD2 matching 7 bases. V dropped 3 bases and J dropped 6; count of bases not matched to a gene: 9. The CDR3 spans 15 residues. Germline V gene data show CDR1 as SGHTA and CDR2 as FQGNSA.

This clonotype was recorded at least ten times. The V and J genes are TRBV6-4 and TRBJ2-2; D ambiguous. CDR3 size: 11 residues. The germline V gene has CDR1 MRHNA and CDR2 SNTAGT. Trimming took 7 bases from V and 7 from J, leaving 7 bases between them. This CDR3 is CASMGHGELFF. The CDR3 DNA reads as TGTGCCAGCATGGGTCACGGGGAGCTGTTTTTT.

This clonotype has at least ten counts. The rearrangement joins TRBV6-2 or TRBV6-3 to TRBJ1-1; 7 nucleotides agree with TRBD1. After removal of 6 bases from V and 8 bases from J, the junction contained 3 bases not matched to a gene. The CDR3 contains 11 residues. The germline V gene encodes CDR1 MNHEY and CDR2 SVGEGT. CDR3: CASSSTGEAFF. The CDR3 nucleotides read TGTGCCAGCAGCTCGACAGGGGAAGCTTTCTTT.

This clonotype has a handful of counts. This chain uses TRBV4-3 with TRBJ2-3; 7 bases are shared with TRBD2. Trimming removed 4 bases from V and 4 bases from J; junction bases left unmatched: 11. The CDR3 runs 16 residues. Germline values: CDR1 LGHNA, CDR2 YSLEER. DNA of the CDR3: TGCGCCAGCAGCCCCGGGATCAGCGGGGACTCAGATACGCAGTATTTT. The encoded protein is CASSPGISGDSDTQYF.

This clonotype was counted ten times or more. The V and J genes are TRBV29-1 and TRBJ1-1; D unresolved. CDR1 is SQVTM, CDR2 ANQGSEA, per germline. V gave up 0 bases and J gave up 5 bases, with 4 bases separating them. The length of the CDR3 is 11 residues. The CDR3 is CSVEDDTEAFF. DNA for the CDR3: TGCAGCGTTGAAGATGATACTGAAGCTTTCTTT.

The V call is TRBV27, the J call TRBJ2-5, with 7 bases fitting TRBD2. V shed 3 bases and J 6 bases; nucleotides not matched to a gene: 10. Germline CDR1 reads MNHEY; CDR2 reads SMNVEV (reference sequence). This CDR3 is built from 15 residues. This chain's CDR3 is CASSLFAGARQTQYF. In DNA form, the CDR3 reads TGTGCCAGCAGTTTGTTTGCGGGAGCTCGGCAGACCCAGTACTTC.

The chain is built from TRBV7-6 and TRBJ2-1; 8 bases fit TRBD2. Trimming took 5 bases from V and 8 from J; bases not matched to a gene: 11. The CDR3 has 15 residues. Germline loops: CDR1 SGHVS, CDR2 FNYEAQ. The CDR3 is CASSPLAEGQDEQFF. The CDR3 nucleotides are TGTGCCAGCAGCCCACTAGCGGAAGGTCAGGATGAGCAGTTCTTC.

Written as DNA, the CDR3 is TGTGCCAGCAGCTCGGGACTAGCGGGAGAGGGCTACGAGCAGTACTTC. This encodes CASSSGLAGEGYEQYF. The chain links TRBV6-2 or TRBV6-3 to TRBJ2-7, with TRBD2 matching over 14 bases. The CDR3 contains 16 residues. V lost 6 bases and J lost 3; bases outside the gene matches: 7. CDR1 is MNHEY, CDR2 SVGEGT, per germline.

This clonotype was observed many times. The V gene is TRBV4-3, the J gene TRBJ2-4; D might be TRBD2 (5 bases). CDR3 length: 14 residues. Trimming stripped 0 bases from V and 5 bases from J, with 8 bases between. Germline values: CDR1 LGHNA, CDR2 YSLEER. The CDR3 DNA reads TGCGCCAGCAGCCAAGATGACTACGAAAACATTCAGTACTTC. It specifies CASSQDDYENIQYF.

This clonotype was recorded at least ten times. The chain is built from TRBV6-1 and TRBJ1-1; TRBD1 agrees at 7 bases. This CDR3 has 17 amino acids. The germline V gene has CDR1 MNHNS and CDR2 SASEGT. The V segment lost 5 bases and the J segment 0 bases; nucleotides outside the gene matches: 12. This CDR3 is CASSPDRAGDLNTEAFF. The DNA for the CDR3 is TGTGCCAGCAGTCCCGACAGGGCTGGGGATCTGAACACTGAAGCTTTCTTT.

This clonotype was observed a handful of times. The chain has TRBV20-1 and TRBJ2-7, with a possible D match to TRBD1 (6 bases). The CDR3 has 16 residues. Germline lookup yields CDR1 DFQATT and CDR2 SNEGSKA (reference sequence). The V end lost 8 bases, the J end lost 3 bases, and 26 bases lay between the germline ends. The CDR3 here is CSCKDLDSGAIYEQYF. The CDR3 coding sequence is TGCAGTTGCAAAGATCTGGACAGCGGCGCGATCTACGAGCAGTACTTC.

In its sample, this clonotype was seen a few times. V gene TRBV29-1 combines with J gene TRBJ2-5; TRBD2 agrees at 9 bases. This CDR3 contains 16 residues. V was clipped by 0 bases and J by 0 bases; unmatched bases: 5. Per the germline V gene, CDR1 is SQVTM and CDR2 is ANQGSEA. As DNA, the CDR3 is TGCAGCGTTGAAGATACGGCGGGAGGGGACCAAGAGACCCAGTACTTC. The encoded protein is CSVEDTAGGDQETQYF.

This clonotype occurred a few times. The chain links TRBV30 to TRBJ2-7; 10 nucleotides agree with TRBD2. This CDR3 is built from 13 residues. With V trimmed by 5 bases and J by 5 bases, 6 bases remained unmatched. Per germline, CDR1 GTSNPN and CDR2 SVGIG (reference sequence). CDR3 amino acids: CAWGAGGPDEQYF. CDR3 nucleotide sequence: TGTGCCTGGGGAGCGGGAGGGCCCGACGAGCAGTACTTC.

The CDR3 DNA follows: TGTGCCAGCAGTGGGCCTAGCGGGAGGGAGAGATCTAGGACAGATACGCAGTATTTT. Translation gives CASSGPSGRERSRTDTQYF. V usage is TRBV25-1 and J usage is TRBJ2-3, with TRBD2 matching 12 bases. The V gene end was trimmed by 4 bases and the J gene end by 3 bases; junction bases not matched to a gene: 14. CDR1 and CDR2 from the germline V gene are MGHDK and SYGVNS. This CDR3 is built from 19 residues.

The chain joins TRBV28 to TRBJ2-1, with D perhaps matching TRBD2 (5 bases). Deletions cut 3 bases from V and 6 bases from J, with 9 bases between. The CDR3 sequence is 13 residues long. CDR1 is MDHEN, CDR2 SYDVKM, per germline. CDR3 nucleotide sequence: TGTGCCAGCAGTTTGGGGAGATCCAATGAGCAGTTCTTC. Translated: CASSLGRSNEQFF.

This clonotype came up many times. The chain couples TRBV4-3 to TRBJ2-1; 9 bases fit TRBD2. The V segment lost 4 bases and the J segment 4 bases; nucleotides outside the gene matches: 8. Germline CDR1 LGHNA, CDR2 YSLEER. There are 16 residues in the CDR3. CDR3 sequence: CASSPDSGSGYNEQFF. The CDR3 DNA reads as TGCGCCAGCAGCCCAGATAGCGGGAGTGGGTACAATGAGCAGTTCTTC.

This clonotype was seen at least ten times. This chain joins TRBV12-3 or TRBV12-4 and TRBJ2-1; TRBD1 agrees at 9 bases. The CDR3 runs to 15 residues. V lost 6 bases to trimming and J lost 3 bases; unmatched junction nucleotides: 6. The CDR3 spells CASSPGTGSYNEQFF. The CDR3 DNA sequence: TGTGCCAGCAGCCCCGGGACAGGGAGCTACAATGAGCAGTTCTTC.

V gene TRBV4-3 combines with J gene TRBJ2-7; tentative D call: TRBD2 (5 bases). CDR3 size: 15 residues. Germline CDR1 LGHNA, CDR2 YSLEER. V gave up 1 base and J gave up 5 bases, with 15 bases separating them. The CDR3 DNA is TGCGCCAGCAGCCAAGGGGTTCGGGGTTTCAACGAGCAGTACTTC. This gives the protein CASSQGVRGFNEQYF.

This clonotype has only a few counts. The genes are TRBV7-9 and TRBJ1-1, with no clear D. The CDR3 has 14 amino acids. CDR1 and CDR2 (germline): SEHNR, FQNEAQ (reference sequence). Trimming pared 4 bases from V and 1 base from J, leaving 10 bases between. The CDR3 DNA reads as TGTGCCAGCAGCTGGAGTTCTTCGAACACTGAAGCTTTCTTT. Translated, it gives CASSWSSSNTEAFF.

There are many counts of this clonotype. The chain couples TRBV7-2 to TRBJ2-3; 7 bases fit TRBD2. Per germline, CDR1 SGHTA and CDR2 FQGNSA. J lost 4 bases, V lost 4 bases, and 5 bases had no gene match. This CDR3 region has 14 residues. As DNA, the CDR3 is TGTGCCAGCAGCTCCTGGGACTACTCAGATACGCAGTATTTT. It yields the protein CASSSWDYSDTQYF.

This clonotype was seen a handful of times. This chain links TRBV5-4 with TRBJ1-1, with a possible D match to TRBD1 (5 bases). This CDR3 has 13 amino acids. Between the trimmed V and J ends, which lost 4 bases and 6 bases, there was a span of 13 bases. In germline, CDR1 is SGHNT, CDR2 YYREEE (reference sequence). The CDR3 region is CASSPTGQAEAFF. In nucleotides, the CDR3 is TGTGCCAGCAGCCCGACGGGGCAGGCTGAAGCTTTCTTT.

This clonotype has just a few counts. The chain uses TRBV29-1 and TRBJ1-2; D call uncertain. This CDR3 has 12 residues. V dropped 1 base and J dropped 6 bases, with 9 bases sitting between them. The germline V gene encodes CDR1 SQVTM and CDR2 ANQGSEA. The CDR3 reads CSVEGGGNGYTF. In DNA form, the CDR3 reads TGCAGCGTTGAAGGAGGTGGGAATGGCTACACCTTC. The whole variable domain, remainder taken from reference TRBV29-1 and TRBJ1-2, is SAVISQKPSRDICQRGTSLTIQCQVDSQVTMMFWYRQQPGQSLTLIATANQGSEATYESGFVIDKFPISRPNLTFSTLTVSNMSPEDSSIYLCSVEGGGNGYTFGSGTRLTVV.

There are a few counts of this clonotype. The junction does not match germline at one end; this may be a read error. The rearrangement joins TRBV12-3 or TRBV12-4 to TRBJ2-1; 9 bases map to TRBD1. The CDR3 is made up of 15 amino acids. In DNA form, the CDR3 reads TGTGCCAGCAGCCCCGGGACAGGGAGCTACAATGAGCAGCTCTTC. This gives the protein CASSPGTGSYNEQLF.

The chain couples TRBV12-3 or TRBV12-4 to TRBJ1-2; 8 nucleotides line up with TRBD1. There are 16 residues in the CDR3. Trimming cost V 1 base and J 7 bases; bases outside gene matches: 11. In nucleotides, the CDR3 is TGTGCCAGCAGTTTAGGGCCCCAGGGGGCTCTTTTTGGCTACACCTTC. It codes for CASSLGPQGALFGYTF.

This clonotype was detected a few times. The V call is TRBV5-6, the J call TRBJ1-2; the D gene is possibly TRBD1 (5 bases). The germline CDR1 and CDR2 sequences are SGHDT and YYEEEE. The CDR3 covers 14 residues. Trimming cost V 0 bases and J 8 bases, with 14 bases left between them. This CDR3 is CASSLVRASGGYTF. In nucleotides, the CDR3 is TGTGCCAGCAGCTTGGTCAGGGCCTCGGGGGGCTACACCTTC.